The subject of this entry is one T cell receptor (beta chain). Its antigen is not identified. The germline V gene has CDR1 WNHNN and CDR2 SYGVQD (reference sequence). This CDR3 region has 14 residues. The V gene lost 3 bases and the J gene lost 5 bases, with 11 bases spanning the gap. This sample was taken from a study of cytomegalovirus exposure and HLA in healthy donors. Study-level points and caveats: Fewer N-insertions (relative to the approximately 670-donor mean) were reportedly seen in an Asian-associated ancestry cluster in a later analysis. The authors later found HLA-associated TCR beta chains more clonally expanded than equally common others.

The primer mix had 60 Vbeta and 13 Jbeta primers. Only in-frame clones appear in the TCRdb table, and some are missing; sequencing was by immunoSEQ multiplex PCR. The table has some 190,000 clones, about four fifths seen once; the top ten hold 1.5% to 2%. V is TRBV10-1 and J is TRBJ2-4, with D perhaps matching TRBD1 (6 bases). The sample comprised PBMCs. This TCR came from a man between 18 and 35 years old in good health and CMV-seronegative. The CDR3 coding sequence is TGCGCCAGCAGTGATACAGGGTACGAAAACATTCAGTACTTC. Translated: CASSDTGYENIQYF.